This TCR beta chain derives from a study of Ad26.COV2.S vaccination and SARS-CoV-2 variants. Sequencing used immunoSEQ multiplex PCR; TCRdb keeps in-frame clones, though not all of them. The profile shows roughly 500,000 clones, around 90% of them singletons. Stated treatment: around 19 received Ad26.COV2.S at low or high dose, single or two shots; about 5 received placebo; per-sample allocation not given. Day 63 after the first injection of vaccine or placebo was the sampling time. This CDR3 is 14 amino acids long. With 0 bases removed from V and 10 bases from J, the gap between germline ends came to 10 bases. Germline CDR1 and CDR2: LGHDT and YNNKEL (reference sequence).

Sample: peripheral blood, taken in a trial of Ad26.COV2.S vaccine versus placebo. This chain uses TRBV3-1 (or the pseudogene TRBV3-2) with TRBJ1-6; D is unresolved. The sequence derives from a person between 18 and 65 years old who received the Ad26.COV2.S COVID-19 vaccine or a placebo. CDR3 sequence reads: CASSQDGVGSPLHF. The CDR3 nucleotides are TGTGCCAGCAGCCAAGATGGGGTGGGGTCACCCCTCCACTTT.